This TCR beta chain was obtained from a study of metastatic and nonmetastatic thyroid tumors. Across the whole study: It was across blood and tumor or nodule tissue from malignant and benign thyroid patients that repertoires were compared.

In germline, CDR1 is DFQATT, CDR2 SNEGSKA (reference sequence). The V segment lost 6 bases and the J segment 4 bases; nucleotides outside the gene matches: 17. The CDR3 has 16 amino acids. Study-level results: As reported, TCR beta diversity in blood and tumor was significantly higher in malignant thyroid tumors than in benign nodules.

As for this clone: No antigen is known for it.

Thyroid surgery took place with no prior treatment in any patient. Original processing methods: Clinicopathological groups of papillary thyroid cancer showed CDR3 differences that were used to build a distant-metastasis classifier. TCRdb used MiXCR to call clones anew from the PCR reads. The V and J calls follow TCRdb's processing rather than the paper's. The sample contains 12,000 or so clones, approximately 23% of which appear only once. The chain employs TRBV20-1 and TRBJ1-1, with 7 bases identical to TRBD1. The clonotype was recovered from a female donor with papillary thyroid cancer or a benign thyroid nodule (not recorded which). Some clones in this sample may be carry-over from other donors' samples. Sample: adjacent normal tissue. The CDR3 DNA sequence: TGCAGTGCGAGACGTAACAGGGGATCAGGTGGCACTGAAGCTTTCTTT. It encodes CSARRNRGSGGTEAFF.